These T cell receptor beta chains were read from a single sample in a study of OX40 agonist ivuxolimab in advanced cancers. The data were produced by immunoSEQ multiplex PCR, yet TCRdb's version contains in-frame clones alone and is incomplete. The repertoire includes 80,000 to 95,000 clones, around nine tenths of them detected once, and 0.72% sits in the top ten. Sequenced material: CD4+ or CD8+ T cells sorted from blood, taken in a trial of the OX40 agonist ivuxolimab. These receptors were obtained from an adult with an advanced solid tumor such as melanoma, head and neck, liver or kidney cancer. The CDR3 runs from the conserved cysteine through the conserved F or W. D genes are given only for firm matches. Only part of the rows carry a size: once, few, many, or a class if the clone is expanded.

15	NA	NA	TRBV29-1	TRBJ1-2	CSVEDRTLSRYGYTF	TGCAGCGTTGAAGACAGAACCCTTTCCCGCTATGGCTACACCTTC
14	NA	NA	TRBV6-6	TRBJ1-3	CASSYGQTGNTIYF	TGTGCCAGCAGTTACGGGCAGACCGGAAACACCATATATTTT
13	NA	TRBD1	TRBV7-9	TRBJ2-7	CASSLDRGREQYF	TGTGCCAGCAGCCTGGACAGGGGGCGCGAGCAGTACTTC
12	NA	NA	TRBV6-1	TRBJ1-2	CASTHRDYGYTF	TGTGCCAGCACCCACAGGGACTATGGCTACACCTTC
15	NA	TRBD1	TRBV6-5	TRBJ2-7	CASSYSGQGGVEQYF	TGTGCCAGCAGTTACTCGGGACAGGGGGGTGTCGAGCAGTACTTC
17	NA	TRBD2	TRBV19	TRBJ2-3	CASSLGLAGGQGDTQYF	TGTGCCAGTAGTTTGGGACTAGCGGGAGGGCAAGGAGATACGCAGTATTTT
14	NA	TRBD1	TRBV13	TRBJ1-2	CASSGGQGYYGYTF	TGTGCCAGCAGCGGGGGACAGGGCTACTATGGCTACACCTTC
16	few	TRBD1	TRBV28	TRBJ1-2	CASSPGTGPAPYGYTF	TGTGCCAGCAGCCCAGGGACAGGCCCTGCTCCCTATGGCTACACCTTC
14	NA	TRBD1	TRBV6-6	TRBJ2-1	CASSYVGQNNEQFF	TGTGCCAGCAGTTACGTGGGACAGAACAATGAGCAGTTCTTC
20	NA	NA	TRBV9	TRBJ2-5	CASSARPHAYGLTEQETQYF	TGTGCCAGCAGCGCCCGACCCCACGCTTACGGACTAACGGAACAAGAGACCCAGTACTTC
13	NA	NA	TRBV5-1	TRBJ1-1	CASSLDAYTEAFF	TGCGCCAGCAGCCTGGACGCATACACTGAAGCTTTCTTT
14	NA	NA	TRBV25-1	TRBJ1-3	CASSRGGGGNTIYF	TGTGCCAGCAGTCGGGGTGGGGGAGGAAACACCATATATTTT
16	once	NA	TRBV23-1	TRBJ1-1	CASSQSQGTSNTEAFF	TGCGCCAGCAGTCAATCTCAAGGGACTTCGAACACTGAAGCTTTCTTT
17	NA	NA	TRBV6-1	TRBJ1-2	CASSEVGGGRGNYGYTF	TGTGCCAGCAGTGAAGTCGGGGGAGGCAGGGGCAACTATGGCTACACCTTC
16	NA	NA	TRBV7-8	TRBJ2-5	CASSPRAGTLRETQYF	TGTGCCAGCAGCCCACGGGCAGGAACCCTCCGCGAGACCCAGTACTTC
11	NA	NA	TRBV20-1	TRBJ2-7	CSARDLAYQYF	TGCAGTGCTAGAGATCTAGCCTACCAGTACTTC
19	NA	TRBD1	TRBV27	TRBJ2-7	CASSPTLFNPGQVLYEQYF	TGTGCCAGCAGTCCGACCCTATTTAATCCGGGACAGGTACTCTACGAGCAGTACTTC
16	few	NA	TRBV4-1	TRBJ2-1	CASSRGPRFGLNEQFF	TGCGCCAGCAGCCGAGGTCCCCGGTTTGGTCTCAATGAGCAGTTCTTC
14	NA	NA	TRBV11-2	TRBJ1-1	CASSPLLGGIEAFF	TGTGCCAGCAGCCCCCTTTTGGGCGGGATAGAAGCTTTCTTT
14	NA	TRBD1	TRBV28	TRBJ1-4	CASSRGTEYEKLFF	TGTGCCAGCAGTAGAGGGACAGAATATGAAAAACTGTTTTTT
10	few	NA	TRBV6-1	TRBJ1-2	CASSNYGYTF	TGTGCCAGCAGTAACTATGGCTACACCTTC
15	NA	NA	TRBV11-2	TRBJ2-3	CASSLSIGGTDTQYF	TGTGCCAGCAGCTTAAGTATTGGGGGCACAGATACGCAGTATTTT
17	NA	TRBD2	TRBV10-3	TRBJ2-7	CAISETSGTSGSYEQYF	TGTGCCATCAGTGAGACCTCCGGGACTAGCGGATCCTACGAGCAGTACTTC
16	NA	TRBD1	TRBV28	TRBJ2-1	CASRSSRDRINNEQFF	TGTGCCAGCAGGAGCAGCCGGGACAGGATAAACAATGAGCAGTTCTTC
15	once	NA	TRBV5-4	TRBJ1-2	CASSPQTPTGGGYTF	TGTGCCAGCAGCCCCCAAACGCCGACAGGCGGAGGCTACACCTTC
14	NA	NA	TRBV6-5	TRBJ2-2	CASSYDRNTGELFF	TGTGCCAGCAGTTACGACAGGAACACCGGGGAGCTGTTTTTT
17	NA	TRBD2	TRBV2	TRBJ2-5	CASSDAGLAGGGETQYF	TGTGCCAGCAGTGATGCAGGACTAGCGGGAGGCGGAGAGACCCAGTACTTC
13	NA	TRBD1	TRBV29-1	TRBJ1-4	CSVGQALSEKLFF	TGCAGCGTGGGACAGGCGCTGAGTGAAAAACTGTTTTTT